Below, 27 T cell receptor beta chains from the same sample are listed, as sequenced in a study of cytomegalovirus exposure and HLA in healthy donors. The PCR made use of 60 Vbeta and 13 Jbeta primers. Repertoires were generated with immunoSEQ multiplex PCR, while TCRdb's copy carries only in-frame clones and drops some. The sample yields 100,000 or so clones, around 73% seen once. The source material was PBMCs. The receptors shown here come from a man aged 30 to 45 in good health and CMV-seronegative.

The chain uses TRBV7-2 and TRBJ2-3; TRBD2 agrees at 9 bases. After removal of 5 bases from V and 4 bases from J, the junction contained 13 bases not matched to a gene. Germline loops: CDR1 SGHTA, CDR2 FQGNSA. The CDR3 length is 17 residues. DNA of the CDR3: TGTGCCAGCAGCATCCGGCGTGGCGGGGGGGCCCCAGATACGCAGTATTTT. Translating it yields CASSIRRGGGAPDTQYF.

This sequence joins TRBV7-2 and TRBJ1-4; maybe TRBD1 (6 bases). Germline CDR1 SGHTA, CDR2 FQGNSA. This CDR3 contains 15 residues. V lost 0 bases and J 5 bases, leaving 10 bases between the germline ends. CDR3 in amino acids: CASSLAQGLNEKLFF. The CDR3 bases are TGTGCCAGCAGCTTAGCACAGGGCCTAAATGAAAAACTGTTTTTT.

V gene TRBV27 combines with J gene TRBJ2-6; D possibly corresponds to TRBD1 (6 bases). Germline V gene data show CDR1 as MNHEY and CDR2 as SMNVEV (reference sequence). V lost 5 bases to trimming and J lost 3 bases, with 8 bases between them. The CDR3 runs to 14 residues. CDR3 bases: TGTGCCAGCAGTATCAGGGGTGGGGCCAACGTCCTGACTTTC. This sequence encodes CASSIRGGANVLTF.

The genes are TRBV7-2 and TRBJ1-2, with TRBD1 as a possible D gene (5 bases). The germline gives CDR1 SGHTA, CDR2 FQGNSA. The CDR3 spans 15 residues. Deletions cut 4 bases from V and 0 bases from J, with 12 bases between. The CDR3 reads CASSSLGPTNYGYTF. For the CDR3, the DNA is TGTGCCAGCAGCTCCCTGGGGCCCACTAACTATGGCTACACCTTC. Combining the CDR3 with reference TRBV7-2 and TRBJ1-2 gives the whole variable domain GAGVSQSPSNKVTEKGKDVELRCDPISGHTALYWYRQSLGQGLEFLIYFQGNSAPDKSGLPSDRFSAERTGGSVSTLTIQRTQQEDSAVYLCASSSLGPTNYGYTFGSGTRLTVV.

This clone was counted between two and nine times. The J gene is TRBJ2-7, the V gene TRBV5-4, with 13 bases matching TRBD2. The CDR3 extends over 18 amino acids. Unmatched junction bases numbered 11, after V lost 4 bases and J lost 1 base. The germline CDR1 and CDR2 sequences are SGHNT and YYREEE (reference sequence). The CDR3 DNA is TGTGCCAGCAGCCCGGGGACTAGCGGGAACCCTTCTTCCTACGAGCAGTACTTC. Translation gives CASSPGTSGNPSSYEQYF.

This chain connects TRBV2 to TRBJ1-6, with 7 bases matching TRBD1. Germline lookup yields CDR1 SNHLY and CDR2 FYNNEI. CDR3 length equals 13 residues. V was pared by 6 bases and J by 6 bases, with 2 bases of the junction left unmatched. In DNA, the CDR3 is TGTGCCAGCAGAGGGGACAGTAATTCACCCCTCCACTTT. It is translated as CASRGDSNSPLHF.

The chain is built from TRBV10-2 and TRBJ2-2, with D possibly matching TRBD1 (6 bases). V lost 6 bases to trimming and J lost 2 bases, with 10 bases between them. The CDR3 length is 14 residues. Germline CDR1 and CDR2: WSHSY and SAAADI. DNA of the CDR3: TGCGCCAGCAGACCGACAGGCAACACCGGGGAGCTGTTTTTT. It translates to CASRPTGNTGELFF.

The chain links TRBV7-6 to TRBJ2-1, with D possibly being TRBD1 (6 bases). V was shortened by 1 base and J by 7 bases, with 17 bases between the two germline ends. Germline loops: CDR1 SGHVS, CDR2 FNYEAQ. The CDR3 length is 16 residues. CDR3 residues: CASSLVGRGFGNEQFF. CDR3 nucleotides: TGTGCCAGCAGCTTAGTAGGCAGGGGTTTCGGGAATGAGCAGTTCTTC.

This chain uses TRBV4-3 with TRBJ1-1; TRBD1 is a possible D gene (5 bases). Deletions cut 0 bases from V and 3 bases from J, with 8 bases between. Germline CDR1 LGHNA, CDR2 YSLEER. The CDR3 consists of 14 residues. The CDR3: CASSQEAGDTEAFF. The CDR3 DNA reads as TGCGCCAGCAGCCAAGAAGCGGGGGACACTGAAGCTTTCTTT.

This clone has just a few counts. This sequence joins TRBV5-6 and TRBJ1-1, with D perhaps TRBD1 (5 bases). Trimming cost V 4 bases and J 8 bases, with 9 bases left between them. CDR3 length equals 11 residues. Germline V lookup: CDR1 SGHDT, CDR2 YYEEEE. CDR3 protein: CASSADSEAFF. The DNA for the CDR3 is TGTGCCAGCAGCGCCGACAGCGAAGCTTTCTTT.

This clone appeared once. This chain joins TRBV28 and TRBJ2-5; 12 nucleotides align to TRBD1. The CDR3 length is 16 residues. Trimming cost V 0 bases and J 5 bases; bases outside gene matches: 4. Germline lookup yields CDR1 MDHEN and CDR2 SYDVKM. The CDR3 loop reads CASSLWGQGAGETQYF. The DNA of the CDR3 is TGTGCCAGCAGTTTATGGGGACAGGGGGCGGGGGAGACCCAGTACTTC.

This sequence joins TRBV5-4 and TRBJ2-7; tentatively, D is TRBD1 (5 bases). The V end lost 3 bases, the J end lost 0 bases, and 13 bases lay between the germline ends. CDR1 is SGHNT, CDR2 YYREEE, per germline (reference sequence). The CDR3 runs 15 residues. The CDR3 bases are TGTGCCAGCAGCTCCGGACAACTAAGCTCCTACGAGCAGTACTTC. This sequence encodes CASSSGQLSSYEQYF.

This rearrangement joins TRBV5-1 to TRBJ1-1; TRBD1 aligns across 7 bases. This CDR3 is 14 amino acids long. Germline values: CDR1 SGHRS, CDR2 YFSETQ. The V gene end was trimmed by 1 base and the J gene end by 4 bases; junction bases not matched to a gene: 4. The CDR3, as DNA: TGCGCCAGCAGCTTGCAGACAGGGAGCACTGAAGCTTTCTTT. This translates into CASSLQTGSTEAFF.

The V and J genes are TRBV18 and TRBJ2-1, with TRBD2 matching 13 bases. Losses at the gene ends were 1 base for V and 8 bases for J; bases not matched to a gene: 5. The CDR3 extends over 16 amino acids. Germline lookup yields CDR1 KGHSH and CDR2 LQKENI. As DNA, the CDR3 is TGTGCCAGCTCACCACGACTAGCGGGAGGCGGGGATGAGCAGTTCTTC. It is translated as CASSPRLAGGGDEQFF. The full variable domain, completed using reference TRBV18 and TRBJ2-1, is NAGVMQNPRHLVRRRGQEARLRCSPMKGHSHVYWYRQLPEEGLKFMVYLQKENIIDESGMPKERFSAEFPKEGPSILRIQQVVRGDSAAYFCASSPRLAGGGDEQFFGPGTRLTVL.

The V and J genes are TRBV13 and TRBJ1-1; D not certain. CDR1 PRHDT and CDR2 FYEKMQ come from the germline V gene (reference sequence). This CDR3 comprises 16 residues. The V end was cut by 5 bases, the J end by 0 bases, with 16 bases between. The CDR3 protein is CASSTPGSGVNTEAFF. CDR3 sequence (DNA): TGTGCCAGCAGCACTCCTGGGTCGGGTGTGAACACTGAAGCTTTCTTT. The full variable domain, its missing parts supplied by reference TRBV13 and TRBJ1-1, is AAGVIQSPRHLIKEKRETATLKCYPIPRHDTVYWYQQGPGQDPQFLISFYEKMQSDKGSIPDRFSAQQFSDYHSELNMSSLELGDSALYFCASSTPGSGVNTEAFFGQGTRLTVV.

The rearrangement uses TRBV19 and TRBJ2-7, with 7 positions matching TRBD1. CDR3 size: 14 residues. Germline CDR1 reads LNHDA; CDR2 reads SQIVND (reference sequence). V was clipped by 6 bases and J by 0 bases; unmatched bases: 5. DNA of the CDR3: TGTGCCAGTAGGGGGACAGAGAACTCCTACGAGCAGTACTTC. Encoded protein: CASRGTENSYEQYF.

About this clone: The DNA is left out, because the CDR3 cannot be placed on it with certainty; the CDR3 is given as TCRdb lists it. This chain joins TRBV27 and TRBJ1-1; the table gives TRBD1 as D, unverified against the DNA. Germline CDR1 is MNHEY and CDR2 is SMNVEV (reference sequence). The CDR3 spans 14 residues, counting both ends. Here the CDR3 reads CASILDSSVTEAFF.

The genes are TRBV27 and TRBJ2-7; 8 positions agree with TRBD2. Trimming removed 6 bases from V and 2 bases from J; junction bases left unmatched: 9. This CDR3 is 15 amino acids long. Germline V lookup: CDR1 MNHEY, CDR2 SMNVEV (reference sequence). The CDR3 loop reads CASRDPGLDPYEQYF. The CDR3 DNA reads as TGTGCCAGCAGAGATCCGGGACTAGACCCCTACGAGCAGTACTTC.

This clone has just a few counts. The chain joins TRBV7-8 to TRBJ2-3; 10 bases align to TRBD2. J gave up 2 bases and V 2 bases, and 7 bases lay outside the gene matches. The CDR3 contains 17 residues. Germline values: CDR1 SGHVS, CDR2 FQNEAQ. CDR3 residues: CASSLRFSGGSTDTQYF. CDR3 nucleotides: TGTGCCAGCAGCTTACGTTTTAGCGGGGGGTCCACAGATACGCAGTATTTT.

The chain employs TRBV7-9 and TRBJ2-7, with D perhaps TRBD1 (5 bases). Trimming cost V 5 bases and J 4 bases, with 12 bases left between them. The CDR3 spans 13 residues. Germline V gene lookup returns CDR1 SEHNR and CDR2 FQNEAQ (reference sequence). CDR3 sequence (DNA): TGTGCCAGCAGCCCTGCAGGGCCATACGAGCAGTACTTC. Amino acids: CASSPAGPYEQYF.

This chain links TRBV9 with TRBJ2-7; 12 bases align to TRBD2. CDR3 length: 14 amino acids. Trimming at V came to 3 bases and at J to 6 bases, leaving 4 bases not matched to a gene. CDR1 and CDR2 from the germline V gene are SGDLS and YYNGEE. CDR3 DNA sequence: TGTGCCAGCAGCGCTAGCGGGAGGGCTCGCGAGCAGTACTTC. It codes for CASSASGRAREQYF.

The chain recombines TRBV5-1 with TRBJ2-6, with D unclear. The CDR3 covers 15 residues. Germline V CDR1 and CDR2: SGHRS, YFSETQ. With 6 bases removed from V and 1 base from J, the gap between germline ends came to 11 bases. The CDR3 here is CASKFEASGANVLTF. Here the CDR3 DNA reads TGCGCCAGCAAGTTTGAGGCGTCTGGGGCCAACGTCCTGACTTTC.

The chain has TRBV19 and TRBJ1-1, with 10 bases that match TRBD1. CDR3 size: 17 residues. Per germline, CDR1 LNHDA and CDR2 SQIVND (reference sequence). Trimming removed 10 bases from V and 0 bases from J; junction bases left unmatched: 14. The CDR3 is CATLSPGDRGMNTEAFF. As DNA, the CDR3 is TGTGCCACCCTCTCCCCGGGGGACAGGGGCATGAACACTGAAGCTTTCTTT. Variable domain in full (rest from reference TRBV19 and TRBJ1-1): DGGITQSPKYLFRKEGQNVTLSCEQNLNHDAMYWYRQDPGQGLRLIYYSQIVNDFQKGDIAEGYSVSREKKESFPLTVTSAQKNPTAFYLCATLSPGDRGMNTEAFFGQGTRLTVV.

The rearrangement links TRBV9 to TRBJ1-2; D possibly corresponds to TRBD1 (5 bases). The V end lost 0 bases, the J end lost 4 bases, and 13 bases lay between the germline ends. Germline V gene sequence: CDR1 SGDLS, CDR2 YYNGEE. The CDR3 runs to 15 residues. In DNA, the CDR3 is TGTGCCAGCAGCGTAGTTGGGGCCCCTGGCTATGGCTACACCTTC. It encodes CASSVVGAPGYGYTF.

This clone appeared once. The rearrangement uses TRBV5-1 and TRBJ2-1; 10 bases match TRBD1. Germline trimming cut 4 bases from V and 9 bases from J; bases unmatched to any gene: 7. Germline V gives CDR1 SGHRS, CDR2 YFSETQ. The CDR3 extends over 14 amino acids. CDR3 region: CASSALDRGREQFF. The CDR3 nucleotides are TGCGCCAGCAGCGCCCTCGACAGGGGGCGTGAGCAGTTCTTC. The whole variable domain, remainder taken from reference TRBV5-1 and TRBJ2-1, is KAGVTQTPRYLIKTRGQQVTLSCSPISGHRSVSWYQQTPGQGLQFLFEYFSETQRNKGNFPGRFSGRQFSNSRSEMNVSTLELGDSALYLCASSALDRGREQFFGPGTRLTVL.

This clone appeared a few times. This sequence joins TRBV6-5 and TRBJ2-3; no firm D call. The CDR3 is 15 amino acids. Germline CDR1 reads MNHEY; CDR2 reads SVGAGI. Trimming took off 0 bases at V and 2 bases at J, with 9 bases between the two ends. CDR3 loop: CASSYSTTHTDTQYF. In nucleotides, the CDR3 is TGTGCCAGCAGTTACTCGACAACACACACAGATACGCAGTATTTT.

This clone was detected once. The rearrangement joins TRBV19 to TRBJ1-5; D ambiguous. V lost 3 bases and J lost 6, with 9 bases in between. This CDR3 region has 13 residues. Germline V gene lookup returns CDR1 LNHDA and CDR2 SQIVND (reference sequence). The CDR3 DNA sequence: TGTGCCAGTAGTATCCCTGGCGGTCAGCCCCAGCATTTT. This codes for CASSIPGGQPQHF. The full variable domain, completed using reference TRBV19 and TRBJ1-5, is DGGITQSPKYLFRKEGQNVTLSCEQNLNHDAMYWYRQDPGQGLRLIYYSQIVNDFQKGDIAEGYSVSREKKESFPLTVTSAQKNPTAFYLCASSIPGGQPQHFGDGTRLSIL.